This T cell receptor beta chain appears in the sequencing data of a study of CD8 T cells in ankylosing spondylitis. General study points: Ankylosing spondylitis blood appeared to carry a characteristic TCR beta motif of fewer than 10 highly homologous variants.

TCRdb re-analysed the 5' RACE reads in MiXCR, keeping a single row per CDR3 protein. Of 670,000 or so distinct CDR3 sequences listed, 15% to 20% are singletons. Comments on this clonotype: The target antigen is unknown. One end of the junction varies from germline; a read error may be responsible.

The receptor was isolated from a male donor with ankylosing spondylitis. What was sequenced was blood, either unsorted or a sorted T cell fraction (not recorded which).

The CDR3 is CAGSQDLRGRHRGRGGETQYF. DNA for the CDR3: TGTGCCGGCAGCCAAGATTTAAGGGGGAGGCACCGTGGCCGAGGAGGAGAGACCCAGTACTTC. This chain joins TRBV4-2 and TRBJ2-5; tentatively, D is TRBD1 or TRBD2 (6 bases each). In germline, CDR1 is LGHNA, CDR2 YNFKEQ. This CDR3 contains 21 residues.